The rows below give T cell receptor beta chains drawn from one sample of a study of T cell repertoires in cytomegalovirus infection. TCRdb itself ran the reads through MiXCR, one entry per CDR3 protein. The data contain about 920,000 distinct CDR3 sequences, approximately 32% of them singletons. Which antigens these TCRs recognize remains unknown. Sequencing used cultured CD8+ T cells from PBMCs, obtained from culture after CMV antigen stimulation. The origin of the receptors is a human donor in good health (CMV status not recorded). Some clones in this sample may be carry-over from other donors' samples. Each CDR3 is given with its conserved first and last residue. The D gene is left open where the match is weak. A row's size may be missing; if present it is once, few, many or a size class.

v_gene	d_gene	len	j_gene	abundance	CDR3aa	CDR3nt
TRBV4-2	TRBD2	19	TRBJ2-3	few	CASSPEFLAGGAGKDTQYF	TGTGCCAGCAGCCCCGAGTTCCTAGCGGGGGGGGCGGGGAAAGATACGCAGTATTTT
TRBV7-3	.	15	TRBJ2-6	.	CASSITGSGANVLTF	TGTGCCAGCAGCATAACAGGCTCTGGGGCCAACGTCCTGACTTTC
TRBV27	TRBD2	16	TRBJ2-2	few	CASSLTSGEYTGELFF	TGTGCCAGCAGTTTAACTAGCGGGGAATACACCGGGGAGCTGTTTTTT
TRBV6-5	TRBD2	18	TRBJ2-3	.	CASSFSRTSGEVTDTQYF	TGTGCCAGCAGTTTTTCCCGCACTAGCGGGGAGGTCACAGATACGCAGTATTTT
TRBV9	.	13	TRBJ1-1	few	CASSVAGATEAFF	TGTGCCAGCAGCGTAGCTGGGGCAACTGAAGCTTTCTTT
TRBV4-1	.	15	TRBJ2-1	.	CASSQVTGGNNEQFF	TGCGCCAGCAGCCAAGTTACAGGCGGTAACAATGAGCAGTTCTTC
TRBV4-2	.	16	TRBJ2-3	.	CASSQVKNGGIDTQYF	TGTGCCAGCAGCCAAGTGAAAAACGGGGGCATAGATACGCAGTATTTT
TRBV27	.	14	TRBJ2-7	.	CASSLMTGRDEQYF	TGTGCCAGCAGTTTAATGACAGGGAGGGACGAGCAGTACTTC
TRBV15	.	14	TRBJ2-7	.	CATSRVVDSYEQYF	TGTGCCACCAGCAGAGTCGTAGACTCCTACGAGCAGTACTTC
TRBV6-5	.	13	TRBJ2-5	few	CASSYNIGETQYF	TGTGCCAGCAGTTACAACATTGGGGAGACCCAGTACTTC
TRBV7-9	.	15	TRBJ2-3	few	CASSLVGRAADTQYF	TGTGCCAGCAGCTTAGTCGGAAGGGCGGCGGATACGCAGTATTTT
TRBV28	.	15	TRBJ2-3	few	CASSYHGTRTDTQYF	TGTGCCAGCAGTTACCACGGGACCCGCACAGATACGCAGTATTTT
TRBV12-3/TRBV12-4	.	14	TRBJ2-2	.	CASSLEVNTGELFF	TGTGCCAGCAGTTTAGAGGTTAACACCGGGGAGCTGTTTTTT
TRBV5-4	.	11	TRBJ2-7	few	CASSGSSEQYF	TGTGCCAGCAGCGGGTCTAGCGAGCAGTACTTC
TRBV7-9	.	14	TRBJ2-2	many	CASSLITNTGELFF	TGTGCCAGCAGCTTAATCACGAACACCGGGGAGCTGTTTTTT
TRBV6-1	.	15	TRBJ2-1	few	CASSEVGLGYNEQFF	TGTGCCAGCAGTGAAGTGGGCCTCGGTTACAATGAGCAGTTCTTC
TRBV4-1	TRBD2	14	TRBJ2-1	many	CASSPRDYYNEQFF	TGTGCCAGCAGCCCCCGGGACTACTACAATGAGCAGTTCTTC
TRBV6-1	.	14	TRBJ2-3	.	CATIRDSSTDTQYF	TGTGCCACCATAAGGGACTCTAGCACAGATACGCAGTATTTT
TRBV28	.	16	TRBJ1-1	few	CASSFRSRGMNTEAFF	TGTGCCAGCAGTTTCCGCTCGAGGGGAATGAACACTGAAGCTTTCTTT
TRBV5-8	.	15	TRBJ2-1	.	CASSFRTGPFNEQFF	TGTGCCAGCAGCTTTCGGACGGGGCCTTTCAATGAGCAGTTCTTC
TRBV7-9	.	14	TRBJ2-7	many	CASSSDPRRAEQYF	TGTGCCAGCAGCTCGGACCCGCGGAGGGCAGAGCAGTACTTC